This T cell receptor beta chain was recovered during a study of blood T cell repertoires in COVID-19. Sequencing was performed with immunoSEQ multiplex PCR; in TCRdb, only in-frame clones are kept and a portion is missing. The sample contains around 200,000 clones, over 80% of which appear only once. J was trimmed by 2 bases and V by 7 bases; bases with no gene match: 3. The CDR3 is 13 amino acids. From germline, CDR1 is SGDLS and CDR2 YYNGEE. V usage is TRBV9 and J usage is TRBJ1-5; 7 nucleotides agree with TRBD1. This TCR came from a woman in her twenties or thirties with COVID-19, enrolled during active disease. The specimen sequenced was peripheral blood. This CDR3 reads CASGDRGNQPQHF. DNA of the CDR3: TGTGCCAGCGGTGACAGGGGCAATCAGCCCCAGCATTTT.